The source of this T cell receptor (beta chain) is a study of blood T cell repertoires in COVID-19. Across the study: The origin of the acute and convalescent COVID-19 samples was the United States, Italy and Spain. The cDNA or gDNA used as material had been derived from T cells, B-cell-depleted T cells, or PBMCs.

How the authors handled the data: Researchers report that nucleated cell counts were estimated from reference gene primer amplification. Only in-frame clones appear in the TCRdb table, and some are missing; sequencing was by immunoSEQ multiplex PCR. V and J calls and clone size are those listed in that table; D and trimming were worked out from the DNA. The top ten hold roughly 6% of the sample, which has about 200,000 clones, around three quarters seen once. CDR3 length: 15 residues. With 4 bases removed from V and 6 bases from J, the gap between germline ends came to 16 bases. CDR1 MNHEY and CDR2 SMNVEV come from the germline V gene (reference sequence).

Sequencing was done on a sample of peripheral blood. The receptor's source is a woman between 65 and 79 years old with acute or convalescent COVID-19. V is TRBV27 and J is TRBJ2-1; tentatively, D is TRBD2 (6 bases). In DNA, the CDR3 is TGTGCCAGCAGTTCCTTTAGCAAGGGAGGCAATGAGCAGTTCTTC. Translation gives CASSSFSKGGNEQFF.